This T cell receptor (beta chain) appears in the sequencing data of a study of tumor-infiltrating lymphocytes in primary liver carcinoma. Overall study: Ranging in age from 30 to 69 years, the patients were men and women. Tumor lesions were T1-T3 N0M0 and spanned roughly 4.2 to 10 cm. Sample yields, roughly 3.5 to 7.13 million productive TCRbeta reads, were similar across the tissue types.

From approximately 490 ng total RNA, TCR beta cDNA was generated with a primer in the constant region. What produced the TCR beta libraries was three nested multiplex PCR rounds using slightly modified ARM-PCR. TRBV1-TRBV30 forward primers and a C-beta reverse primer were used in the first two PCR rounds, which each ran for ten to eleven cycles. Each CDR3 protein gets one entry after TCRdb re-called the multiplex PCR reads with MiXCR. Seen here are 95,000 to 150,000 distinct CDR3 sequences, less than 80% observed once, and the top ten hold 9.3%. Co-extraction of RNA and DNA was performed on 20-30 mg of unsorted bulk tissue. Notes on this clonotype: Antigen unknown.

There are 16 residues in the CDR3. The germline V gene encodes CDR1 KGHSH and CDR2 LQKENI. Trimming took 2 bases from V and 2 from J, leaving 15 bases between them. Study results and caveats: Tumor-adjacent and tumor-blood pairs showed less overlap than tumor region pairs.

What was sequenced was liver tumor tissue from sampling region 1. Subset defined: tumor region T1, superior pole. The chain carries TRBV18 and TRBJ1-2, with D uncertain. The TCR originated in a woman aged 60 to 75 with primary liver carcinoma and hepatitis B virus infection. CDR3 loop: CASSPKGWQSNYGYTF. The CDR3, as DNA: TGTGCCAGCTCACCAAAAGGATGGCAGTCAAACTATGGCTACACCTTC.